The source of this T cell receptor beta chain is a study of T cells after somatic rescue of genetic block. The germline V gene has CDR1 MDHEN and CDR2 SYDVKM. V lost 5 bases and J 4 bases, leaving 8 bases between the germline ends. The CDR3 length is 12 residues. TCRdb's table, derived via immunoSEQ multiplex PCR, lists solely in-frame clones and lacks some. The table includes approximately 10,000 clones, roughly 70% detected once. The source material was peripheral blood mononuclear cells (PBMCs). This sequence originates from a boy aged 10-17 years. This chain joins TRBV28 and TRBJ1-2; D is unresolved. CDR3 coding DNA: TGTGCCAGCAGTCTAGGGTTCTATGGCTACACCTTC. Protein sequence: CASSLGFYGYTF.